This T cell receptor (beta chain) came from a study of T cell responses to AZD1222 COVID-19 vaccine. Overall study context: Analyses pooled second doses at about 4 or about 12 weeks. Study-wide findings and caveats: Following two doses of AZD1222, Spike-specific TCR breadth and depth rose. Clonal diversity was possibly underestimated, and the donors were mostly white British, with more females. The study found vaccine-associated CD4 TCRs spanning spike, dominant at 160-218 and 743-854.

This clone was counted once. Its cognate antigen is unknown. TCRdb keeps only in-frame clones here, not all; method: immunoSEQ multiplex PCR. The table has about 150,000 clones, approximately 83% seen once. The CDR3 is made up of 15 amino acids. CDR1 is MNHEY and CDR2 is SMNVEV in the germline V gene (reference sequence). V was cut by 2 bases and J by 0 bases, with 8 bases left in between. The TCR was taken from an adult in good health. The sequences come from peripheral blood, collected on day 0 of AZD1222 vaccination. The chain is built from TRBV27 and TRBJ2-1; the D is unclear. The CDR3 loop reads CASSLGRSSYNEQFF. The DNA of the CDR3 is TGTGCCAGCAGTTTAGGTCGAAGCTCCTACAATGAGCAGTTCTTC.